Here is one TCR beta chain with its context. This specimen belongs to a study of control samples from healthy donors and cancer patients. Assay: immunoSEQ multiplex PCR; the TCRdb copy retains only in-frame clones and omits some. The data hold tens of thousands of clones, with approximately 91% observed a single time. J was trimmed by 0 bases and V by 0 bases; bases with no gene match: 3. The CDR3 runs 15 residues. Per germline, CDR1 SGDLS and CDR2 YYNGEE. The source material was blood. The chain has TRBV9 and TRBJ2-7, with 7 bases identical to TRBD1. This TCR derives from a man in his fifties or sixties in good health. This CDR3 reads CASSVGQGPSYEQYF. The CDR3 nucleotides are TGTGCCAGCAGCGTAGGACAGGGCCCCTCCTACGAGCAGTACTTC. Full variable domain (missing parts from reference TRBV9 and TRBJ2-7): DSGVTQTPKHLITATGQRVTLRCSPRSGDLSVYWYQQSLDQGLQFLIQYYNGEERAKGNILERFSAQQFPDLHSELNLSSLELGDSALYFCASSVGQGPSYEQYFGPGTRLTVT.